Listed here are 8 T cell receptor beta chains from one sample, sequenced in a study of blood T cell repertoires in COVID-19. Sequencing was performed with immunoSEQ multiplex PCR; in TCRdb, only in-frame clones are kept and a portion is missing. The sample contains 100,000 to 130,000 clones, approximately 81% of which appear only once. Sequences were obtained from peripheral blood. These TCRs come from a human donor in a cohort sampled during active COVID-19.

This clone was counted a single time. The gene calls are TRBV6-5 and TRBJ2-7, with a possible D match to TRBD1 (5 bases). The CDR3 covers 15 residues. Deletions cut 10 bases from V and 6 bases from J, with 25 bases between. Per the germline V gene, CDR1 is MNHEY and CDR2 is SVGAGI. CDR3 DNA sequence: TGTGCCACTCGACGTGATCAGGGCGCTTTGTCCGAGCAGTACTTC. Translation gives CATRRDQGALSEQYF.

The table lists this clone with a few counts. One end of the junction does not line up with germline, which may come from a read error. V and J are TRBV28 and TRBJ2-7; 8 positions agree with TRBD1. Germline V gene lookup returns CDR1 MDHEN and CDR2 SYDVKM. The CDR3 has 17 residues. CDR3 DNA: TGTGCCAGCAATTTAGACAGGGGTTTTGAAAAAAGCTACGAGCAGTACTTC. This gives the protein CASNLDRGFEKSYEQYF.

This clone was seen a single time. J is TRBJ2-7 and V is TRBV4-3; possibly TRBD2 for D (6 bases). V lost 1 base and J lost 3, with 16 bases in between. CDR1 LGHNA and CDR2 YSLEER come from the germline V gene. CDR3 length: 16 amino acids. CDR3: CASSQVAGSQHYEQYF. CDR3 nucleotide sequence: TGCGCCAGCAGCCAAGTTGCGGGGAGCCAGCACTACGAGCAGTACTTC.

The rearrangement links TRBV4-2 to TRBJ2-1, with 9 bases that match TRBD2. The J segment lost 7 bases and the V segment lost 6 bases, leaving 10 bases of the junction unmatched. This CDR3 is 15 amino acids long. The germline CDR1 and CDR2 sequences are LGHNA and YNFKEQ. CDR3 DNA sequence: TGTGCCAGCAGTCCGGCGGGAGGGAATGGTAATGAGCAGTTCTTC. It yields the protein CASSPAGGNGNEQFF.

CDR3 in amino acids: CASSLAFGTGAYNEQFF. CDR3 in DNA: TGTGCCAGCAGCTTAGCATTCGGGACAGGGGCCTACAATGAGCAGTTCTTC. V and J are TRBV7-6 and TRBJ2-1, with 10 positions matching TRBD1. CDR3 length: 17 amino acids. From germline, CDR1 is SGHVS and CDR2 FNYEAQ. V dropped 0 bases and J dropped 2; count of bases not matched to a gene: 4.

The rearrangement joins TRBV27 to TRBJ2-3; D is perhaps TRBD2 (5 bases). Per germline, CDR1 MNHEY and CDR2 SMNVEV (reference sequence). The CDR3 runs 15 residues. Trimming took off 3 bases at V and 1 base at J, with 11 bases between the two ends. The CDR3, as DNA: TGTGCCAGCAGTTTTCTTGGCGGGCGCACAGATACGCAGTATTTT. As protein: CASSFLGGRTDTQYF.

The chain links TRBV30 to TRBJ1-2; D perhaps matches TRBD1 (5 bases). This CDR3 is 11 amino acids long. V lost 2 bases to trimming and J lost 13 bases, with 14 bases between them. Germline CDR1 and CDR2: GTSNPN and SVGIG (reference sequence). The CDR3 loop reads CAWSISKGATF. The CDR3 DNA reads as TGTGCCTGGAGTATTTCTAAAGGGGCCACCTTC.

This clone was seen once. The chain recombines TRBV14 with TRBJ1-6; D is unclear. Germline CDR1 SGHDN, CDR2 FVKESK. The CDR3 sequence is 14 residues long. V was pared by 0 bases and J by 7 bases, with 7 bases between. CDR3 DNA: TGTGCCAGCAGCCAAGAAGCGGCAAATTCACCCCTCCACTTT. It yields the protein CASSQEAANSPLHF.